This TCR beta chain stems from a study of T cell repertoires in cytomegalovirus infection. This clonotype was seen only a few times. Its antigen is not identified. TCRdb recomputed calls from the reads with MiXCR, one row per CDR3 protein. The sample records around 430,000 distinct CDR3 sequences, under 45% being singletons. This CDR3 has 13 amino acids. The V and J ends lost 3 bases and 8 bases respectively, with 8 bases between them. Germline-derived CDR1 and CDR2 are SEHNR and FQNEAQ (reference sequence). Study findings and constraints: In two of eight donors, the top clonotype was HLA-C-restricted CMV-specific.

The sequence derives from a human donor in good health (CMV status not recorded). Some clones in this sample may be carry-over from other donors' samples. This sample comprised cultured PBMCs, obtained from culture after CMV antigen stimulation. The rearrangement joins TRBV7-9 to TRBJ1-6; D is uncertain. CDR3 nucleotide sequence: TGTGCCAGCAGCTTTATTGGGGATTCACCCCTCCACTTT. Translation: CASSFIGDSPLHF.